This is a list of T cell receptor beta chains from one sample in a study of human T cells and chemical hapten exposure. TCRdb re-called the RACE reads with MiXCR, one entry per CDR3 protein. The profile shows 62,000 or so distinct CDR3 sequences, about 11% of them singletons. This specimen consisted of whole blood, obtained in connection with sensitization to the hapten diphenylcyclopropenone (DPC). The receptor set was obtained from a woman between 25 and 40 years old with alopecia areata. Some clones in this sample may be carry-over from other donors' samples. Both conserved end residues are part of each CDR3. The D gene is left open where the match is weak. Size tells how often a clone was seen (once, few, many) or the class of an expanded clone, and some rows leave it out.

J gene	V gene	clone size	D gene	CDR3 DNA	CDR3 protein
TRBJ2-2	TRBV27	NA	NA	TGTGCCAGCAGTCTGCTAGCAGCCACCGGGGAGCTGTTTTTT	CASSLLAATGELFF
TRBJ2-7	TRBV29-1	many	NA	TGCAGCGCTACGACAGCCAGGTCCTACGAGCAGTACTTC	CSATTARSYEQYF
TRBJ2-1	TRBV6-5	NA	NA	TGTGCCAGCAGTTGGAACGGGCCCTCCTACAATGAGCAGTTCTTC	CASSWNGPSYNEQFF
TRBJ2-5	TRBV14	NA	NA	TGTGCCAGCAGCCAATGGACATATCGAGAGACCCAGTACTTC	CASSQWTYRETQYF
TRBJ1-2	TRBV2	few	NA	TGTGCCAGCAGGGTATTCGGAGATGGCTACACCTTC	CASRVFGDGYTF
TRBJ2-3	TRBV6-5	few	NA	TGTGCCAGCAGTTACTCCGCTGGGCAGGGCCGCGTAAATACGCAGTATTTT	CASSYSAGQGRVNTQYF
TRBJ1-1	TRBV4-2	many	TRBD1	TGTGCCAGCAGCCAATCTACAGGGGGCTGGACTGAAGCTTTCTTT	CASSQSTGGWTEAFF
TRBJ2-1	TRBV27	few	TRBD2	TGTGCCAGCAGGGGACTAGCGGGGGGGTTTTACAATGAGCAGTTCTTC	CASRGLAGGFYNEQFF
TRBJ2-7	TRBV28	many	TRBD1	TGTGCCAGCAGTTTGATAGGGACAGGGAACTACGAGCAGTACTTC	CASSLIGTGNYEQYF
TRBJ2-5	TRBV7-2	NA	NA	TGTGCCAGCAGCTTAGCGCGGAACCAAGAGACCCAGTACTTC	CASSLARNQETQYF
TRBJ2-1	TRBV20-1	few	TRBD2	TGCAGTGCTAGAGAACTAGCGGGAGGTCTATACAATGAGCAGTTCTTC	CSARELAGGLYNEQFF
TRBJ2-3	TRBV5-1	NA	NA	TGCGCCAGCGGAGGGGGCACAGATACGCAGTATTTT	CASGGGTDTQYF
TRBJ2-3	TRBV11-2	many	NA	TGTGCCAGCAGCTCAGATGGTGTCCCGACAGATACGCAGTATTTT	CASSSDGVPTDTQYF
TRBJ2-1	TRBV24-1	NA	NA	TGTGCCACCAGTGAGGGGGGCTACAATGAGCAGTTCTTC	CATSEGGYNEQFF
TRBJ2-2	TRBV6-2/TRBV6-3	few	NA	TGTGCCAGCAGCCCCCAGCTCACCGGGGAGCTGTTTTTT	CASSPQLTGELFF
TRBJ1-5	TRBV20-1	many	NA	TGCAGTGCTACAGGGGTCGGCCAGCCCCAGCATTTT	CSATGVGQPQHF
TRBJ1-6	TRBV3-1	many	NA	TGTGCCAGCAGCCAACAGAATTCACCCCTCCACTTT	CASSQQNSPLHF
TRBJ1-5	TRBV29-1	many	TRBD1	TGCAGCGTGAGGGGACAGCTAGATCAGCCCCAGCATTTT	CSVRGQLDQPQHF
TRBJ2-5	TRBV29-1	few	TRBD2	TGCAGCGTGGGGGAGACTAGCGGAGTTTGGGAGACCCAGTACTTC	CSVGETSGVWETQYF
TRBJ2-7	TRBV6-2/TRBV6-3	NA	TRBD2	TGTGCCAGCAGTTACTCGAGACGACTAGCGGGGGCCTCCTACGAGCAGTACTTC	CASSYSRRLAGASYEQYF
TRBJ2-1	TRBV7-9	NA	NA	TGTGCCAGCAGCTTAGCCCTAGCTCAAGGGGATGAGCAGTTCTTC	CASSLALAQGDEQFF
TRBJ2-7	TRBV29-1	NA	TRBD2	TGCAGCTCCCCCAAGCTAGCGGTTTACGAGCAGTACTTC	CSSPKLAVYEQYF
TRBJ1-6	TRBV7-2	once	NA	TGTGCCAGCAGCTCGACCAATTGGACACCCCTCCACTTT	CASSSTNWTPLHF
TRBJ1-2	TRBV24-1	NA	NA	TGTGCCACCAGTGAGGGGGACTCCGACTCCACCTTC	CATSEGDSDSTF
TRBJ2-7	TRBV20-1	few	TRBD1	TGCAGTGCTAAAAGACAGGGGATATCCTACGAGCAGTACTTC	CSAKRQGISYEQYF
TRBJ1-6	TRBV3-1	many	NA	TGTGCCAGCAGCCCTACAGGGAGTAATTCACCCCTCCACTTT	CASSPTGSNSPLHF
TRBJ2-1	TRBV5-4	many	NA	TGTGCCAGCAGCCCCCCTTCGAACAAGGCCTACAATGAGCAGTTCTTC	CASSPPSNKAYNEQFF
TRBJ2-1	TRBV11-2	NA	TRBD2	TGTGCCAGCAGCCTGTGGACTAGTTGGGCCAATGAGCAGTTCTTC	CASSLWTSWANEQFF
TRBJ2-3	TRBV12-3/TRBV12-4	few	TRBD1	TGTGCCAGCAGTTTGACAGGGGGGCCAGATACGCAGTATTTT	CASSLTGGPDTQYF
TRBJ2-2	TRBV29-1	few	NA	TGCAGCTCCCCGGGACCCACCGGGGAGCTGTTTTTT	CSSPGPTGELFF
TRBJ2-2	TRBV13	few	TRBD1	TGTGCCAGCAGCTTACGACAGGGGGACACCGGGGAGCTGTTTTTT	CASSLRQGDTGELFF
TRBJ2-7	TRBV7-2	many	NA	TGTGCCAGCAGCTTGAACGGACCTAGGGTCCAATACGAGCAGTACTTC	CASSLNGPRVQYEQYF
TRBJ1-6	TRBV6-5	NA	NA	TGTGCCAGCAGTTACGATTGGGCAGCAATGTCGAATTCACCCCTCCACTTT	CASSYDWAAMSNSPLHF
TRBJ2-2	TRBV2	many	TRBD2	TGTGCCAGCCGGGGGGCGAACACCGGGGAGCTGTTTTTT	CASRGANTGELFF
TRBJ2-5	TRBV14	NA	NA	TGTGCCAGCAGCCAAGGCTTAGGGCAGCGCAAAGAGACCCAGTACTTC	CASSQGLGQRKETQYF
TRBJ2-2	TRBV9	many	NA	TGTGCCAGCAGCGTCAACAGAGCTAGCGCGGGGACCGGGGAGCTGTTTTTT	CASSVNRASAGTGELFF
TRBJ2-2	TRBV20-1	NA	NA	TGCAGTGCTGCCGACCCCAGGGGAGTAAGGACCGGGGAGCTGTTTTTT	CSAADPRGVRTGELFF
TRBJ2-1	TRBV7-3	many	NA	TGTGCCAGCAGCTCGGCCGGGCCTTACAATGAGCAGTTCTTC	CASSSAGPYNEQFF
TRBJ1-1	TRBV6-2/TRBV6-3	many	NA	TGTGCCAGCAGTTACAGGGAAATGAACACTGAAGCTTTCTTT	CASSYREMNTEAFF
TRBJ1-1	TRBV6-1	NA	NA	TGTGCCAGCAGTGAAGATAGGAACACTGAAGCTTTCTTT	CASSEDRNTEAFF
TRBJ1-2	TRBV7-8	few	NA	TGTGCCAGCAGCCAGTCGGGTAGAGGGAACTATGGCTACACCTTC	CASSQSGRGNYGYTF
TRBJ1-2	TRBV19	NA	TRBD1	TGTGCCAGTAGCGACAGGGGGCTAAACTATGGCTACACCTTC	CASSDRGLNYGYTF
TRBJ2-1	TRBV2	many	TRBD2	TGTGCCAGCAGTCCGGTAGCGGGCCTCAATGAGCAGTTCTTC	CASSPVAGLNEQFF
TRBJ1-4	TRBV7-8	NA	NA	TGTGCCAGCAGCTTAGCGGAGGGCTTTAATGAAAAACTGTTTTTT	CASSLAEGFNEKLFF
TRBJ2-1	TRBV18	many	NA	TGTGCCAGCTCACCCCTCGCGGGGTGGAAGTACAATGAGCAGTTCTTC	CASSPLAGWKYNEQFF
TRBJ2-3	TRBV11-2	many	NA	TGTGCCAGCAGCTTATACCCAGGGAGTCTTCCTAGCACAGATACGCAGTATTTT	CASSLYPGSLPSTDTQYF
TRBJ2-6	TRBV5-1	many	TRBD1	TGCGCCAGCAGTTCTCCGGGACAGGCCTCAACGGCCCCCTCTGGGGCCAACGTCCTGACTTTC	CASSSPGQASTAPSGANVLTF